This TCR beta chain was captured by sequencing in a study of OX40 agonist ivuxolimab in advanced cancers. The overall study: Patients got intravenous ivuxolimab at 0.01 to 10 mg/kg every 2 weeks. The study reported partial responses in three patients: one hepatocellular carcinoma, two cutaneous melanoma.

Notes on this clone: What it binds is not known.

The sampling schedule covered blood at baseline, cycle 4 day 1, and cycle 7 day 1. Method: immunoSEQ multiplex PCR; TCRdb's copy keeps in-frame clones and lacks some. This table holds tens of thousands of clones, 77% found once. The CDR3 loop spans 13 amino acids. Germline V gene data show CDR1 as MNHNS and CDR2 as SASEGT. V lost 2 bases and J lost 4, with 8 bases in between. Broader study findings: Partial responders at 0.1-3.0 mg/kg had among the lowest clonal expansion.

The sample here was CD4+ or CD8+ T cells sorted from blood, taken in a trial of the OX40 agonist ivuxolimab. This chain uses TRBV6-1 with TRBJ1-1; D ambiguous. This receptor was obtained from an adult with an advanced solid tumor such as melanoma, head and neck, liver or kidney cancer. The CDR3 DNA is TGTGCCAGCAGTGAACCTGATCCCACTGAAGCTTTCTTT. Amino acids: CASSEPDPTEAFF.